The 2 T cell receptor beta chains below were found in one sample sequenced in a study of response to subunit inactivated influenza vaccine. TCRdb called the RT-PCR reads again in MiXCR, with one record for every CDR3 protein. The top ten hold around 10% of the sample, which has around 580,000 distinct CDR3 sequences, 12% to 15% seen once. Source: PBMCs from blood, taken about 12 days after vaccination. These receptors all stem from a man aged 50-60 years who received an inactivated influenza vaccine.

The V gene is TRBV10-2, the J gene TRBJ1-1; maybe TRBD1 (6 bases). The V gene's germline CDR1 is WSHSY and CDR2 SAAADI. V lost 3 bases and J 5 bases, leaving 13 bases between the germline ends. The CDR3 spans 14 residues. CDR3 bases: TGCGCCAGCAGTGAACAGGGAAGTAGGACTGAAGCTTTCTTT. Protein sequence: CASSEQGSRTEAFF.

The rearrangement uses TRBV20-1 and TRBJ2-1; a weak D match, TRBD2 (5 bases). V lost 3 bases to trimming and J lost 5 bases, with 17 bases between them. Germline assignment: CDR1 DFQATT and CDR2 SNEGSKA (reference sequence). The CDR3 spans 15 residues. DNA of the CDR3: TGCAGTGCTAGGGTGTTGAGGAACGGGGACAATGAGCAGTTCTTC. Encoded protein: CSARVLRNGDNEQFF.